Listed below are T cell receptor beta chains from one sample, sequenced in a study of blood T cells in healthy people across ages. One entry per CDR3 protein results from TCRdb running MiXCR on the 5' RACE reads. The table has fewer than 2 million distinct CDR3 sequences, about two fifths seen once. The specimen sequenced was blood. The receptors here all came from a human donor in good health. CDR3s include the opening cysteine and the closing phenylalanine or tryptophan. D genes are given only for firm matches. Clone sizes are given selectively: once, few, many, or a class where the clone is expanded.

j_call d_call v_call clone_size cdr3_aa cdr3_nt
TRBJ1-6 TRBD1 TRBV27 NA CASSLDSRDRQGSPLHF TGTGCCAGCAGTTTAGACAGCCGGGACAGGCAGGGTTCACCCCTCCACTTT
TRBJ2-3 NA TRBV2 many CASSERADTQYF TGTGCCAGCAGTGAGAGAGCAGATACGCAGTATTTT
TRBJ2-5 TRBD2 TRBV7-9 few CASSTPLAGVIETQYF TGTGCCAGCAGCACACCTTTAGCGGGGGTAATTGAGACCCAGTACTTC
TRBJ2-7 NA TRBV6-6 few CASSYSRQTYEQYF TGTGCCAGCAGTTACTCGAGGCAGACCTACGAGCAGTACTTC
TRBJ2-1 NA TRBV6-1 NA CASSEYWGPYNEQFF TGTGCCAGCAGTGAATACTGGGGCCCTTACAATGAGCAGTTCTTC
TRBJ2-7 TRBD2 TRBV4-2 NA CASSQGTWTSDYEQYF TGTGCCAGCAGCCAAGGGACGTGGACTAGCGATTACGAGCAGTACTTC
TRBJ2-7 NA TRBV20-1 few CSAADRYYEQYF TGCAGTGCTGCCGACAGGTACTACGAGCAGTACTTC
TRBJ1-2 TRBD1 TRBV4-1 NA CASSQDIHREGAHYGYTF TGCGCCAGCAGCCAAGACATTCACAGGGAGGGGGCACACTATGGCTACACCTTC
TRBJ2-3 NA TRBV4-2 many CASSQAGTDTQYF TGTGCCAGCAGCCAAGCGGGGACAGATACGCAGTATTTT
TRBJ2-7 NA TRBV27 NA CASSPTWTGAYEQYF TGTGCCAGCAGCCCAACCTGGACGGGGGCCTACGAGCAGTACTTC
TRBJ1-1 TRBD1 TRBV7-2 NA CASSLGGGASPKAEAFF TGTGCCAGCAGCTTAGGAGGGGGCGCTTCCCCGAAAGCTGAAGCTTTCTTT
TRBJ2-3 TRBD2 TRBV29-1 few CSVETSGGATDTQYF TGCAGCGTTGAAACTAGCGGGGGGGCGACAGATACGCAGTATTTT
TRBJ2-6 NA TRBV10-3 few CAISDRGHKSGANVLTF TGTGCCATCAGTGACAGGGGTCACAAATCTGGGGCCAACGTCCTGACTTTC
TRBJ2-1 NA TRBV7-6 NA CASSKGYNEQFF TGTGCCAGCAGCAAGGGATACAATGAGCAGTTCTTC
TRBJ2-3 NA TRBV20-1 NA CSATYSTDTQYF TGCAGTGCTACTTATAGCACAGATACGCAGTATTTT
TRBJ2-7 NA TRBV11-2 NA CAGSLVPRLTSAEQYF TGTGCCGGCAGCTTAGTTCCCCGTCTCACCTCGGCCGAGCAGTACTTC
TRBJ1-5 NA TRBV6-5 few CASSYSLAAPQHF TGTGCCAGCAGTTACTCTTTAGCCGCGCCCCAGCATTTT
TRBJ1-6 NA TRBV6-2/TRBV6-3 NA CASSDDASSYNSPLHF TGTGCCAGCAGTGACGACGCGAGCTCCTATAATTCACCCCTCCACTTT
TRBJ2-3 TRBD2 TRBV29-1 many CSVIRLAGASTDTQYF TGCAGCGTTATTAGGCTAGCGGGGGCTAGCACAGATACGCAGTATTTT
TRBJ2-5 TRBD2 TRBV20-1 once CSARDAGLAGGETQYF TGCAGTGCTAGAGACGCGGGACTAGCGGGAGGAGAGACCCAGTACTTC
TRBJ2-1 TRBD2 TRBV12-3/TRBV12-4 NA CASNWGTSTHEQFF TGTGCCAGCAACTGGGGGACTAGCACGCATGAGCAGTTCTTC
TRBJ1-4 NA TRBV9 NA CASSESGTYSEKLFF TGTGCCAGCAGTGAATCCGGGACCTATAGTGAAAAACTGTTTTTT
TRBJ1-5 NA TRBV7-9 NA CASSPTKGTPGSQPQHF TGTGCCAGCAGCCCCACTAAAGGGACGCCAGGAAGTCAGCCCCAGCATTTT
TRBJ1-6 TRBD1 TRBV5-5 NA CASHGTETGYNSPLHF TGTGCCAGCCATGGGACCGAGACAGGGTATAATTCACCCCTCCACTTT
TRBJ2-3 NA TRBV5-1 few CASSLDVQSDTQYF TGCGCCAGCAGCTTGGACGTCCAGTCAGATACGCAGTATTTT
TRBJ1-2 NA TRBV9 NA CASRETGVLFGYTF TGTGCCAGCAGGGAGACAGGTGTCCTTTTTGGCTACACCTTC
TRBJ1-2 NA TRBV6-5 few CASARTTNYGYTF TGTGCCAGCGCCCGGACAACTAACTATGGCTACACCTTC
TRBJ1-5 NA TRBV2 many CASRGDSNQPQHF TGTGCCAGCAGGGGGGACAGCAATCAGCCCCAGCATTTT
TRBJ1-2 NA TRBV7-2 NA CASSLGPRGVTGYGYTF TGTGCCAGCAGCTTAGGACCCCGAGGGGTGACGGGGTATGGCTACACCTTC
TRBJ1-5 NA TRBV20-1 few CSAKRGSGNQPQHF TGCAGTGCTAAAAGGGGTTCGGGCAATCAGCCCCAGCATTTT
TRBJ1-5 NA TRBV20-1 NA CGARGATGLPFYNQPQHF TGCGGTGCTAGGGGGGCTACAGGGCTACCCTTTTACAATCAGCCCCAGCATTTT
TRBJ1-2 NA TRBV12-3/TRBV12-4 NA CASERGPWYGYTF TGTGCCAGCGAACGAGGCCCTTGGTATGGCTACACCTTC
TRBJ2-7 TRBD2 TRBV7-9 NA CASSLFVASGSHGEQYF TGTGCCAGCAGCTTATTTGTGGCTAGCGGGAGTCATGGCGAGCAGTACTTC
TRBJ2-1 NA TRBV3-1 NA CASSHLRANEQFF TGTGCCAGCAGCCACCTTAGGGCCAATGAGCAGTTCTTC
TRBJ2-2 TRBD2 TRBV27 NA CASSTENGTSGGPYTGELFF TGTGCCAGCAGTACAGAAAACGGGACTAGCGGGGGGCCTTACACCGGGGAGCTGTTTTTT
TRBJ1-1 NA TRBV2 NA CASKGRMSSYEAFF TGTGCCAGCAAGGGGAGGATGTCTTCCTATGAAGCTTTCTTT
TRBJ2-1 NA TRBV7-9 NA CASSLGRIPYNEQFF TGTGCCAGCAGCTTAGGACGAATTCCCTACAATGAGCAGTTCTTC
TRBJ2-1 NA TRBV4-3 NA CASSQDLGEIRNEQFF TGCGCCAGCAGCCAAGATCTGGGGGAAATAAGAAATGAGCAGTTCTTC
TRBJ2-2 NA TRBV7-2 NA CASSLGHQGPGELFF TGTGCCAGCAGCTTAGGCCACCAGGGCCCAGGGGAGCTGTTTTTT
TRBJ1-2 TRBD1 TRBV3-1 NA CASSQDYRGRGYTF TGTGCCAGCAGCCAAGATTACAGGGGCCGTGGCTACACCTTC
TRBJ1-2 NA TRBV29-1 few CSVESGGYTF TGCAGCGTTGAATCCGGCGGCTACACCTTC
TRBJ2-2 NA TRBV2 NA CATGGSGELFF TGTGCCACCGGAGGGTCCGGGGAGCTGTTTTTT
TRBJ1-1 TRBD1 TRBV11-3 once CASTKTTGGTEAFF TGTGCCAGCACCAAAACAACAGGGGGAACTGAAGCTTTCTTT
TRBJ2-5 TRBD2 TRBV15 NA CATSRDRTGGTQYF TGTGCCACCAGCAGAGACCGGACGGGGGGTACCCAGTACTTC
TRBJ2-6 NA TRBV7-2 NA CASSADFQFSGANVLTF TGTGCCAGCAGCGCGGACTTTCAGTTTTCCGGGGCCAACGTCCTGACTTTC
TRBJ1-2 NA TRBV24-1 many CATSAGNNYGYTF TGTGCCACCAGTGCGGGCAATAACTATGGCTACACCTTC
TRBJ2-7 NA TRBV7-2 NA CASSSTNFYEQYF TGTGCCAGCAGTTCGACAAATTTTTACGAGCAGTACTTC
TRBJ2-7 NA TRBV10-3 few CAISPGHSTYEQYF TGTGCCATCAGTCCAGGACACTCTACCTACGAGCAGTACTTC
TRBJ1-1 TRBD1 TRBV6-1 few CASSEQGRGIPEAFF TGTGCCAGCAGTGAACAGGGCAGGGGGATACCTGAAGCTTTCTTT
TRBJ2-7 NA TRBV20-1 NA CSARDDIGPPPYEQYF TGCAGTGCTAGAGATGATATCGGCCCCCCGCCCTACGAGCAGTACTTC
TRBJ2-1 TRBD1 TRBV4-1 NA CASSRPGQGFGEQFF TGCGCCAGCAGCCGACCGGGACAGGGATTTGGTGAGCAGTTCTTC
TRBJ2-1 TRBD2 TRBV4-3 NA CASSQDLPGLAGGADEQFF TGCGCCAGCAGCCAAGATCTCCCCGGACTAGCGGGGGGAGCGGATGAGCAGTTCTTC
TRBJ2-1 NA TRBV7-7 few CASSLAPRDEQFF TGTGCCAGCAGCTTGGCCCCCCGAGATGAGCAGTTCTTC
TRBJ1-6 NA TRBV15 few CATSSRLTGSSYNSPLHF TGTGCCACCAGCAGTAGACTTACGGGGAGCTCCTATAATTCACCCCTCCACTTT
TRBJ2-1 TRBD2 TRBV12-3/TRBV12-4 NA CASSLPGLERSDNEQFF TGTGCCAGCAGTTTGCCGGGACTAGAAAGATCCGACAATGAGCAGTTCTTC
TRBJ2-1 TRBD2 TRBV29-1 NA CNVREPGLAVNEQFF TGCAACGTACGAGAACCGGGACTAGCGGTTAATGAGCAGTTCTTC